The 26 T cell receptor beta chains reported below all come from one sample, sequenced in a study of blood T cells in healthy people across ages. A second 7 to 11 cycle PCR used barcoded and J-beta primers. Using its own MiXCR run on the 5' RACE reads, TCRdb lists one record per CDR3 protein. Found here are more than 1,400,000 distinct CDR3 sequences, around 39% of them singletons; the top ten hold 7.9%. The sequencing sample was made of blood. Receptors originate from a woman in her late teens or twenties in good health.

Only a few counts were recorded for this clonotype. The gene calls are TRBV4-1 and TRBJ2-2, with 10 nucleotides matching TRBD2. J was trimmed by 6 bases and V by 2 bases; bases with no gene match: 3. The germline gives CDR1 MGHRA, CDR2 YSYEKL. CDR3 length: 15 residues. The CDR3: CASSQLAGVAGELFF. CDR3 bases: TGCGCCAGCAGCCAACTAGCGGGAGTGGCCGGGGAGCTGTTTTTT.

This clonotype turned up a few times. The gene calls are TRBV7-9 and TRBJ1-2; 9 bases fit TRBD1. The CDR3 totals 15 residues. Germline CDR1 reads SEHNR; CDR2 reads FQNEAQ (reference sequence). V gave up 2 bases and J gave up 3 bases; unmatched junction bases: 4. The CDR3 is CASSLWDRDDYGYTF. CDR3 sequence (DNA): TGTGCCAGCAGCTTATGGGACAGGGATGACTATGGCTACACCTTC. Complete variable domain (other parts from reference TRBV7-9 and TRBJ1-2): DTGVSQNPRHKITKRGQNVTFRCDPISEHNRLYWYRQTLGQGPEFLTYFQNEAQLEKSRLLSDRFSAERPKGSFSTLEIQRTEQGDSAMYLCASSLWDRDDYGYTFGSGTRLTVV.

The gene calls are TRBV11-2 and TRBJ2-3; 7 bases line up with TRBD1. Trimming cost V 1 base and J 4 bases; bases outside gene matches: 5. The CDR3 length is 15 residues. Germline CDR1 and CDR2: SGHAT and FQNNGV. Here the CDR3 reads CASSLGQGAPDTQYF. CDR3 sequence (DNA): TGTGCCAGCAGCTTAGGACAGGGTGCCCCAGATACGCAGTATTTT. The entire variable domain, with the rest obtained from reference TRBV11-2 and TRBJ2-3, is as follows: EAGVAQSPRYKIIEKRQSVAFWCNPISGHATLYWYQQILGQGPKLLIQFQNNGVVDDSQLPKDRFSAERLKGVDSTLKIQPAKLEDSAVYLCASSLGQGAPDTQYFGPGTRLTVL.

On this clonotype: Compared with germline, one end of the junction differs, possibly owing to a read error. The CDR3 bases are TGTTCCGGGGCGGCCCCGGGCGAGGAGCTGTTTTTT. Residues: CSGAAPGEELFF. The chain links TRBV29-1 to TRBJ2-2; D tentatively fits TRBD1 or TRBD2 (5 bases each). Germline loops: CDR1 SQVTM, CDR2 ANQGSEA. CDR3 length: 12 amino acids.

This clonotype was counted once. The chain combines TRBV5-1 with TRBJ2-1, with 12 bases identical to TRBD2. The better agreement between TRBJ2-7 and the DNA end casts doubt on the J call. The CDR3 loop spans 17 amino acids. Germline CDR1 reads SGHRS; CDR2 reads YFSETQ. Here the CDR3 DNA reads TGCGCCAGCAGCTCCCCGACTAGCGGGGGACCTTACAATGAGCAGTACTTC. Encoded protein: CASSSPTSGGPYNEQYF.

The table lists this clonotype with a count of one. The CDR3 sequence is CASSLGDIRSGELFF. The CDR3 coding sequence is TGCGCCAGCAGCTTGGGTGACATTCGATCCGGGGAGCTGTTTTTT. This chain connects TRBV5-1 to TRBJ2-2; D is ambiguous. The V end was cut by 0 bases, the J end by 6 bases, with 12 bases between. Germline V gene data show CDR1 as SGHRS and CDR2 as YFSETQ. The CDR3 contains 15 residues.

The rearrangement links TRBV5-1 to TRBJ2-2; TRBD2 aligns across 13 bases. V lost 0 bases and J lost 6; bases outside the gene matches: 5. Germline V gene lookup returns CDR1 SGHRS and CDR2 YFSETQ. This CDR3 has 17 residues. CDR3: CASSLERTSGRSGELFF. For the CDR3, the DNA is TGCGCCAGCAGCTTGGAGAGGACTAGCGGGAGATCCGGGGAGCTGTTTTTT.

This clonotype was observed a few times. J is TRBJ2-3 and V is TRBV10-1; 14 bases map to TRBD2. V gave up 10 bases and J gave up 2 bases; unmatched junction bases: 8. The CDR3 runs 16 residues. Germline loops: CDR1 WNHNN, CDR2 SYGVQD (reference sequence). The CDR3, as DNA: TGCGCCATCCCGGGACTAGCGGGGGAACACACAGATACGCAGTATTTT. Its translation: CAIPGLAGEHTDTQYF.

This clonotype was observed a few times. The CDR3 here is CASSARVSATDTQYF. CDR3 nucleotide sequence: TGTGCCAGCAGCGCCCGCGTTTCCGCCACAGATACGCAGTATTTT. The chain uses TRBV11-2 and TRBJ2-3; D is unresolved. Looked up from germline, CDR1 is SGHAT and CDR2 is FQNNGV. This CDR3 is built from 15 residues. Trimming stripped 5 bases from V and 2 bases from J, with 14 bases between. Based on the CDR3 plus reference TRBV11-2 and TRBJ2-3, the full variable domain is EAGVAQSPRYKIIEKRQSVAFWCNPISGHATLYWYQQILGQGPKLLIQFQNNGVVDDSQLPKDRFSAERLKGVDSTLKIQPAKLEDSAVYLCASSARVSATDTQYFGPGTRLTVL.

The V gene is TRBV20-1, the J gene TRBJ1-2; D is uncertain. The CDR3 length is 14 residues. V lost 0 bases, J lost 0 bases, and 8 bases lay in between. Germline V CDR1 and CDR2: DFQATT, SNEGSKA (reference sequence). The CDR3: CSARDRSTNYGYTF. The CDR3 DNA is TGCAGTGCTAGAGACCGAAGCACTAACTATGGCTACACCTTC.

The chain uses TRBV3-1 and TRBJ2-3; 16 nucleotides line up with TRBD2. Germline-derived CDR1 and CDR2 are LGHDT and YNNKEL (reference sequence). The CDR3 contains 18 residues. V trimming: 1 base; J trimming: 4 bases; junction bases outside the gene matches: 5. For the CDR3, the DNA is TGTGCCAGCAGCCAAGCCGGGACTAGCGGGAGGGCCGCAGATACGCAGTATTTT. Translating it yields CASSQAGTSGRAADTQYF.

This clonotype turned up a few times. The V and J genes are TRBV15 and TRBJ2-5, with D possibly being TRBD2 (6 bases). Matching the DNA end better, TRBJ2-7 makes the J call doubtful. Germline V gene lookup returns CDR1 LNHNV and CDR2 YYDKDF (reference sequence). The CDR3 is made up of 15 amino acids. The CDR3 reads CATSRDSSGPYEQYF. DNA for the CDR3: TGTGCCACCAGCAGAGATTCAAGCGGGCCCTACGAGCAGTACTTC.

The chain links TRBV20-1 to TRBJ1-5; TRBD1 agrees at 7 bases. This CDR3 region has 15 residues. Trimming removed 6 bases from V and 0 bases from J; junction bases left unmatched: 8. Germline-derived CDR1 and CDR2 are DFQATT and SNEGSKA (reference sequence). CDR3 protein: CSARPGTDSNQPQHF. The CDR3 nucleotides read TGCAGTGCCAGACCTGGGACAGATAGCAATCAGCCCCAGCATTTT.

The DNA of the CDR3 is TGTGCCAGCAGTGTGGGACCCCCGGATGAGCAGTTCTTC. Translated, it gives CASSVGPPDEQFF. This chain joins TRBV2 and TRBJ2-1, with D tentatively TRBD1 or TRBD2 (5 bases each). Trimming removed 4 bases from V and 8 bases from J, with 12 bases in between. The CDR3 is 13 amino acids. CDR1 SNHLY and CDR2 FYNNEI come from the germline V gene.

This clonotype was counted a few times. V usage is TRBV6-1 and J usage is TRBJ2-1, with D perhaps matching TRBD1 (6 bases). CDR3 length equals 16 residues. V was cut by 6 bases and J by 0 bases, with 15 bases left in between. Germline assignment: CDR1 MNHNS and CDR2 SASEGT. In nucleotides, the CDR3 is TGTGCCAGCAGCGCAAGGACAGCGAGCTCCTACAATGAGCAGTTCTTC. This encodes CASSARTASSYNEQFF.

The chain carries TRBV9 and TRBJ2-1, with 7 bases fitting TRBD1. Trimming at V came to 5 bases and at J to 11 bases, leaving 10 bases not matched to a gene. The CDR3 totals 13 residues. Germline V gene data show CDR1 as SGDLS and CDR2 as YYNGEE. The DNA for the CDR3 is TGTGCCAGCAGAGCTCCCGCGGACAGGCAGCAGTTCTTC. It encodes CASRAPADRQQFF.

This clonotype showed up just a few times. This rearrangement joins TRBV9 to TRBJ2-2; either TRBD1 or TRBD2 may fit D (5 bases each). The V end lost 9 bases, the J end lost 0 bases, and 9 bases lay between the germline ends. This CDR3 comprises 13 residues. Germline lookup yields CDR1 SGDLS and CDR2 YYNGEE. In DNA, the CDR3 is TGTGCCACCGGGACCCCGAACACCGGGGAGCTGTTTTTT. Encoded protein: CATGTPNTGELFF.

This clonotype was counted ten times or more. This chain uses TRBV12-3 or TRBV12-4 with TRBJ2-7; D unresolved. V gave up 5 bases and J gave up 3 bases, with 5 bases separating them. The CDR3 consists of 11 residues. CDR3 sequence: CASSPNYEQYF. The CDR3 region has the DNA TGTGCCAGCAGTCCTAACTACGAGCAGTACTTC.

The chain recombines TRBV7-9 with TRBJ2-1; 7 positions match TRBD1. This CDR3 has 13 residues. J was trimmed by 8 bases and V by 4 bases; bases with no gene match: 5. Germline V gene lookup returns CDR1 SEHNR and CDR2 FQNEAQ (reference sequence). The CDR3 spells CASSYRGLDEQFF. In DNA, the CDR3 is TGTGCCAGCAGCTACAGGGGTCTTGATGAGCAGTTCTTC.

The chain combines TRBV6-1 with TRBJ1-1; unclear D gene. Germline loops: CDR1 MNHNS, CDR2 SASEGT. Trimming cost V 7 bases and J 1 base, with 4 bases left between them. The CDR3 totals 11 residues. Here the CDR3 reads CASTTNTEAFF. The CDR3 DNA is TGTGCCAGCACCACGAACACTGAAGCTTTCTTT.

This chain uses TRBV2 with TRBJ2-5, with TRBD1 matching 7 bases. The V gene end was trimmed by 10 bases and the J gene end by 5 bases; junction bases not matched to a gene: 7. CDR1 and CDR2 (germline): SNHLY, FYNNEI. CDR3 length equals 12 residues. CDR3 region: CANPTGRETQYF. CDR3 bases: TGTGCCAACCCGACAGGGCGGGAGACCCAGTACTTC.

V gene TRBV29-1 combines with J gene TRBJ2-3; D may be TRBD1 or TRBD2 (5 bases each). The germline V and J ends were trimmed by 4 bases and 0 bases, with 14 bases remaining between them. The CDR3 length is 15 residues. CDR1 and CDR2 (germline): SQVTM, ANQGSEA. The CDR3 DNA is TGCAGCGTTGCCGGGGCTACACCTAGCACAGATACGCAGTATTTT. The encoded protein is CSVAGATPSTDTQYF.

Concerning this clonotype: The junction departs from germline at one end; a sequencing error may be responsible. The CDR3 DNA follows: TGTGCCAGCAGCGCTATAGGCGGAGGGGTTAGCACGGATACGCAGTATTTT. It translates to CASSAIGGGVSTDTQYF. The gene calls are TRBV9 and TRBJ2-3, with D possibly being TRBD2 (6 bases). Germline V CDR1 and CDR2: SGDLS, YYNGEE. This CDR3 is built from 17 residues.

This clonotype has a handful of counts. The chain carries TRBV20-1 and TRBJ1-1; a weak D match, TRBD1 (6 bases). Looked up from germline, CDR1 is DFQATT and CDR2 is SNEGSKA (reference sequence). The ends were cut back, 2 bases at V and 4 bases at J, with 14 bases in the middle. The CDR3 spans 14 residues. The CDR3: CSARPLGAGTEAFF. Here the CDR3 DNA reads TGCAGTGCTAGACCCTTGGGGGCAGGCACTGAAGCTTTCTTT.

The chain joins TRBV4-1 to TRBJ2-3; TRBD2 agrees at 8 bases. V lost 4 bases, J lost 0 bases, and 6 bases stayed unmatched. Germline CDR1 MGHRA, CDR2 YSYEKL. This CDR3 comprises 16 residues. CDR3 nucleotides: TGCGCCAGCAGCCCAGCGGCGGGGGGCAGCACAGATACGCAGTATTTT. Protein: CASSPAAGGSTDTQYF.

The chain couples TRBV6-1 to TRBJ2-6; D unresolved. The CDR3 runs 13 residues. V was pared by 11 bases and J by 0 bases, with 8 bases between. Germline V gene data show CDR1 as MNHNS and CDR2 as SASEGT. The CDR3, as DNA: TGTGCCGAATCGAGCTCTGGGGCCAACGTCCTGACTTTC. Amino acids: CAESSSGANVLTF.